This T cell receptor (beta chain) is drawn from a study of OX40 agonist ivuxolimab in advanced cancers. Study background: Given to patients was ivuxolimab, an agonistic anti-OX40 (CD134) antibody. Earlier treatment with anti-PD-1, anti-PD-L1 or anti-CTLA-4 was permitted, and roughly 42% had received some. Findings of the study overall: Among the lowest peripheral clonal expansion occurred in 0.1-3.0 mg/kg partial responders.

With respect to this clone: The antigen remains unidentified.

Produced via immunoSEQ multiplex PCR; TCRdb's table is partial and in-frame only. Among roughly 87,000 clones, 92% were seen once, and the ten largest hold over 6.5%. Germline lookup yields CDR1 SEHNR and CDR2 FQNEAQ (reference sequence). Unmatched junction bases numbered 0, after V lost 3 bases and J lost 6 bases. The CDR3 runs to 13 residues. The J gene is TRBJ1-4, the V gene TRBV7-9; 8 positions match TRBD1. Source: CD4+ or CD8+ T cells sorted from blood, taken in a trial of the OX40 agonist ivuxolimab. This TCR derives from an adult with an advanced solid tumor such as melanoma, head and neck, liver or kidney cancer. Written as DNA, the CDR3 is TGTGCCAGCAGCTTGACAGGGGATGAAAAACTGTTTTTT. This codes for CASSLTGDEKLFF. Full variable domain (remainder filled in from reference TRBV7-9 and TRBJ1-4): DTGVSQNPRHKITKRGQNVTFRCDPISEHNRLYWYRQTLGQGPEFLTYFQNEAQLEKSRLLSDRFSAERPKGSFSTLEIQRTEQGDSAMYLCASSLTGDEKLFFGSGTQLSVL.